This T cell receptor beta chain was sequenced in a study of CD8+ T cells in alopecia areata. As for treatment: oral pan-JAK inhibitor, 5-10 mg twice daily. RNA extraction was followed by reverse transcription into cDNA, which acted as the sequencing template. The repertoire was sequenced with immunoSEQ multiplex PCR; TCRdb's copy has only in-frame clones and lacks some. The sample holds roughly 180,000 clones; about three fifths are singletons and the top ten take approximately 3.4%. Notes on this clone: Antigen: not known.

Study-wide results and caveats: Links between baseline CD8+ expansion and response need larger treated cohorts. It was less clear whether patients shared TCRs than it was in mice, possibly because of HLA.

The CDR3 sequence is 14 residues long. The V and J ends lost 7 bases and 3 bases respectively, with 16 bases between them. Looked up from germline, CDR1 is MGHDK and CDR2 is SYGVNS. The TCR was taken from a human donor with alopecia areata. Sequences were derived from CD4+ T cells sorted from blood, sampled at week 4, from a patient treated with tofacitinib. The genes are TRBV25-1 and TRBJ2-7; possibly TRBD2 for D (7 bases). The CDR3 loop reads CASTTGGARYEQYF. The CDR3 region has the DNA TGTGCCAGCACGACTGGGGGGGCACGCTACGAGCAGTACTTC.